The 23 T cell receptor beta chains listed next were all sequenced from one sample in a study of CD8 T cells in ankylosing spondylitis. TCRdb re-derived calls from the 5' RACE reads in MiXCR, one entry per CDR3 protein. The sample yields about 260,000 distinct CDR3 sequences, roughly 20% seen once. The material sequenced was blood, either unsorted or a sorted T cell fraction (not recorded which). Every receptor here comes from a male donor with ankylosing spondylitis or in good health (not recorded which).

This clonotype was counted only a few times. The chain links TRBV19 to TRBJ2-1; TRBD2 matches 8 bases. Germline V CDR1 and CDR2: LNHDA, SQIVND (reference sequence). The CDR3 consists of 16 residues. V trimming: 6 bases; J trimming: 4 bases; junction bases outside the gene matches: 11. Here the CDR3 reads CASSILAEQPYNEQFF. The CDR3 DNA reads TGTGCCAGTAGCATACTAGCGGAGCAACCTTACAATGAGCAGTTCTTC.

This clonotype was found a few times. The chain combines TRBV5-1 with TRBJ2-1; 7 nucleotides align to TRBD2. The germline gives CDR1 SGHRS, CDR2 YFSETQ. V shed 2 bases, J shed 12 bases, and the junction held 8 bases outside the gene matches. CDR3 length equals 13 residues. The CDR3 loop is CASSFGGSSWQFF. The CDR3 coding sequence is TGCGCCAGCAGCTTCGGGGGGAGTTCTTGGCAGTTCTTC.

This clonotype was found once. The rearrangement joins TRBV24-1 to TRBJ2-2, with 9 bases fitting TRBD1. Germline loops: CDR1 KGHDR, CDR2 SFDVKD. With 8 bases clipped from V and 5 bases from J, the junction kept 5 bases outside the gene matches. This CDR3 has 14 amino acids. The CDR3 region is CATTGTGRTGELFF. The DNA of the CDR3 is TGTGCCACCACCGGGACAGGGAGGACCGGGGAGCTGTTTTTT.

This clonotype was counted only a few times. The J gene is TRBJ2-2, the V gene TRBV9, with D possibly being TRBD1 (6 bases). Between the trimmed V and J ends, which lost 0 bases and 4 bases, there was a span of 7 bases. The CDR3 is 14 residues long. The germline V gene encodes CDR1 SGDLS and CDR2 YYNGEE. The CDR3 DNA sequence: TGTGCCAGCAGCGTAGAGGGGGTCACCGGGGAGCTGTTTTTT. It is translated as CASSVEGVTGELFF.

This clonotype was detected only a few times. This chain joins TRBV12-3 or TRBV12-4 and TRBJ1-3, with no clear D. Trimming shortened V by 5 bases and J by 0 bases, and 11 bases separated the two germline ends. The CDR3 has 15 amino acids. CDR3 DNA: TGTGCCAGCAGTCTTCGGTGGGACTCTGGAAACACCATATATTTT. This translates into CASSLRWDSGNTIYF.

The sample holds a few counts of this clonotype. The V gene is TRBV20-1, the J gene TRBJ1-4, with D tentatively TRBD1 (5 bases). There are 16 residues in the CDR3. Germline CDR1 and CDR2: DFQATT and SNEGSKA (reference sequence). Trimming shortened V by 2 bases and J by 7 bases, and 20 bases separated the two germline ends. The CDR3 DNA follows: TGCAGTGCTAGACGCCGGGACGAGGGCCCCGGTGAAAAACTGTTTTTT. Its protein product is CSARRRDEGPGEKLFF.

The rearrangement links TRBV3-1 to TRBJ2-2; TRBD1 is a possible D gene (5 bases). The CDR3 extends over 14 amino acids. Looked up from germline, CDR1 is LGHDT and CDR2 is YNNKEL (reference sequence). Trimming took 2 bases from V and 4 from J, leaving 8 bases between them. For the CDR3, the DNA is TGTGCCAGCAGCCAAAGGGGCTCCACCGGGGAGCTGTTTTTT. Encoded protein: CASSQRGSTGELFF.

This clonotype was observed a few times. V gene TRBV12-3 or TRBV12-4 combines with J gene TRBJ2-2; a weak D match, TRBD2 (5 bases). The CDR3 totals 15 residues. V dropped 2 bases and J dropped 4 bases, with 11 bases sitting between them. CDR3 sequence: CASSLRDAGTGELFF. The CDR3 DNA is TGTGCCAGCAGTTTACGAGACGCGGGCACCGGGGAGCTGTTTTTT.

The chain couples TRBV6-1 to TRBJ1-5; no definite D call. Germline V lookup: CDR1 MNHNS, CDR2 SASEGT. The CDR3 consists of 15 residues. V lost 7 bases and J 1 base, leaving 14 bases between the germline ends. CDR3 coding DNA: TGTGCCAGCATATTTACGGAGCTAAGCAATCAGCCCCAGCATTTT. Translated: CASIFTELSNQPQHF.

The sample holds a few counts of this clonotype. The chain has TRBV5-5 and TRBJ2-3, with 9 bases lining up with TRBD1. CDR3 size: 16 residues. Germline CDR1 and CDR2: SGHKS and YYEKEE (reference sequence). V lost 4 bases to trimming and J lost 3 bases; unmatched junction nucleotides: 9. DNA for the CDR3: TGTGCCAGCAGCCCGGGACAGGGTAGGATGACAGATACGCAGTATTTT. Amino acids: CASSPGQGRMTDTQYF.

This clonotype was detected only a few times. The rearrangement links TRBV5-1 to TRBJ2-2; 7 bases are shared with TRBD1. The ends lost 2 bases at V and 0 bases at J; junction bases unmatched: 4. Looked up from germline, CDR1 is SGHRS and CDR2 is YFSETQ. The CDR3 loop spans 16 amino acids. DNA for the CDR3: TGCGCCAGCAGCTTTAAGGGGGCGACGAACACCGGGGAGCTGTTTTTT. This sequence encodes CASSFKGATNTGELFF.

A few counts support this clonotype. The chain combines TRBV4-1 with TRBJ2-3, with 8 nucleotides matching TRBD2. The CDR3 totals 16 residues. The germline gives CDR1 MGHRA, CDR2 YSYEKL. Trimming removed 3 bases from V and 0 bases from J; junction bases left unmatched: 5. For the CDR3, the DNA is TGCGCCAGCAGCCAGAACAGCGGGAGTAGCACAGATACGCAGTATTTT. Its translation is CASSQNSGSSTDTQYF.

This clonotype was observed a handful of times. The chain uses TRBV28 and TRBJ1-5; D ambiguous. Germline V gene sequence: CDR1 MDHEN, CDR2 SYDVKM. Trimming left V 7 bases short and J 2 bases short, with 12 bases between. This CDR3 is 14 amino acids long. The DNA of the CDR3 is TGTGCCAGCATGGTGGGTGCGGGCAATCAGCCCCAGCATTTT. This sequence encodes CASMVGAGNQPQHF.

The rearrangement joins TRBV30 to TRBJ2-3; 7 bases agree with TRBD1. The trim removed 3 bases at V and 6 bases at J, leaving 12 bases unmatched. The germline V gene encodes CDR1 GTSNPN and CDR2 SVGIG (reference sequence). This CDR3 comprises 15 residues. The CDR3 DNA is TGTGCCTGGAGCGAAAGGGGGCACGGCATTGATACGCAGTATTTT. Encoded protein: CAWSERGHGIDTQYF. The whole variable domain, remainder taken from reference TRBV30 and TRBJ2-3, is SQTIHQWPATLVQPVGSPLSLECTVEGTSNPNLYWYRQAAGRGLQLLFYSVGIGQISSEVPQNLSASRPQDRQFILSSKKLLLSDSGFYLCAWSERGHGIDTQYFGPGTRLTVL.

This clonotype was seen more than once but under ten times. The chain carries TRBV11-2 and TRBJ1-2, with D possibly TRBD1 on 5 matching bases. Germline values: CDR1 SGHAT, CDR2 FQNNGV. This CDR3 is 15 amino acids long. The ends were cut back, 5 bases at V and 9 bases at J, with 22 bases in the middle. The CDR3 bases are TGTGCCAGCAGCCCCAGCAGTACAGGCAGGCAGAGCTACACCTTC. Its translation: CASSPSSTGRQSYTF.

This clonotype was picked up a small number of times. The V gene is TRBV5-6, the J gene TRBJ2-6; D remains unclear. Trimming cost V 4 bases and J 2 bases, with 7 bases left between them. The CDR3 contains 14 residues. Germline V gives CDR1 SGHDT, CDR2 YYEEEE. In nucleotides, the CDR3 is TGTGCCAGCAGCGAGTTCGCTGGGGCCAACGTCCTGACTTTC. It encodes CASSEFAGANVLTF.

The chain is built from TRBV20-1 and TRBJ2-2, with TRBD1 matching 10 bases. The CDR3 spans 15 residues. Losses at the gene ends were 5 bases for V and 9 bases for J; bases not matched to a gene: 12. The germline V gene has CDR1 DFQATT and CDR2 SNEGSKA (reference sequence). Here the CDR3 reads CSARPRDRGIRELFF. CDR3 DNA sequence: TGCAGTGCTCGACCCCGGGACAGGGGCATCAGGGAGCTGTTTTTT.

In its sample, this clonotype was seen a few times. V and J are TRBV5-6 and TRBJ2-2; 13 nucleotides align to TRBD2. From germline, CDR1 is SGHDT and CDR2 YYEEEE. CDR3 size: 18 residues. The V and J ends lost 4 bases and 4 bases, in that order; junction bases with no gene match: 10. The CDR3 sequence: CASSAPGLAGSSTGELFF. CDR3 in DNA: TGTGCCAGCAGCGCACCGGGACTAGCGGGATCCAGCACCGGGGAGCTGTTTTTT.

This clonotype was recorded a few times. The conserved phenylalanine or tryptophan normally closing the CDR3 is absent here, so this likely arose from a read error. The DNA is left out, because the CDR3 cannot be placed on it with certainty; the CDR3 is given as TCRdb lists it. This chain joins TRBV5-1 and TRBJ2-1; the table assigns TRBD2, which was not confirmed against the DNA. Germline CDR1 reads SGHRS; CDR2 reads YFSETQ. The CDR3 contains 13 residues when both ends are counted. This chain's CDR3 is CASSLEGLAGLTI.

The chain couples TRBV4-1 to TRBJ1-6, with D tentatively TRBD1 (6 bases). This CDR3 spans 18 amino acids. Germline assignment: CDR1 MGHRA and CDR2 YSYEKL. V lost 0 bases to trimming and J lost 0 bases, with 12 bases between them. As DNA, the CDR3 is TGCGCCAGCAGCCAAGAGCAGGGGACGAGCTCCTATAATTCACCCCTCCACTTT. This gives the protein CASSQEQGTSSYNSPLHF.

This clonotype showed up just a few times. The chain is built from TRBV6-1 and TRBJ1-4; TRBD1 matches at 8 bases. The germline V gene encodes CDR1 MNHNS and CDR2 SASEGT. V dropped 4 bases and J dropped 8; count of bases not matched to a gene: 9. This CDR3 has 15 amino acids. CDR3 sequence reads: CASSALTGVREKLFF. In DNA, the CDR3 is TGTGCCAGCAGTGCGCTGACAGGGGTGCGCGAAAAACTGTTTTTT.

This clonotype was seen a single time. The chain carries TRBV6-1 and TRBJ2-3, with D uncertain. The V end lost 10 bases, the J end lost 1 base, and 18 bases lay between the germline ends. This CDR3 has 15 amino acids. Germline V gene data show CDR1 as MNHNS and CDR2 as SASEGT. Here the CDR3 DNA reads TGTGCCACATTCGGAGTCCAGCGCCGCACAGATACGCAGTATTTT. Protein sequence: CATFGVQRRTDTQYF.

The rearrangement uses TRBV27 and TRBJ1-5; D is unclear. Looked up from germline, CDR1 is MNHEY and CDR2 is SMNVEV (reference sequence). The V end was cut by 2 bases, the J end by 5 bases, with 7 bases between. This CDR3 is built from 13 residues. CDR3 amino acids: CASSLLKHQPQHF. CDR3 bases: TGTGCCAGCAGTTTACTCAAGCATCAGCCCCAGCATTTT.